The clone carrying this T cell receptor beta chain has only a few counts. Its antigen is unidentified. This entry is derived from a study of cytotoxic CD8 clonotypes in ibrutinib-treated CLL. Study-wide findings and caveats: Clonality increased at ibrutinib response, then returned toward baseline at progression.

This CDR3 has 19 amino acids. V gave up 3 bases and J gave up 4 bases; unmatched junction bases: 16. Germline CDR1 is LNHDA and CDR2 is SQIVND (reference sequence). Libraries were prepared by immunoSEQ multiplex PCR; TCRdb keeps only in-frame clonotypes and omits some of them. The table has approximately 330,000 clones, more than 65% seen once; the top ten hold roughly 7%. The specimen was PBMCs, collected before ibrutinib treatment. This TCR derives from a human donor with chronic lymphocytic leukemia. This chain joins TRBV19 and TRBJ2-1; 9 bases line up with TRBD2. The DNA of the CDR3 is TGTGCCAGTAGTATTGGTAGCGGGAGTCGCTTCGTTACATACAATGAGCAGTTCTTC. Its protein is CASSIGSGSRFVTYNEQFF.